The table lists the clone carrying this T cell receptor (beta chain) with a few counts. Produced via immunoSEQ multiplex PCR; TCRdb's table is partial and in-frame only. The sample shows roughly 150,000 clones, about 80% of them seen only once. This specimen comes from a study of blood T cell repertoires in COVID-19. Study as a whole: Spain, Italy and the United States supplied samples that represented acute and convalescent COVID-19. The cDNA or gDNA used as material had been derived from T cells, B-cell-depleted T cells, or PBMCs.

V shed 4 bases and J shed 1 base, with 11 bases lying between them. The CDR3 extends over 14 amino acids. Germline V gene data show CDR1 as GTSNPN and CDR2 as SVGIG (reference sequence). Cohort placement rested on clinical history that participants reported themselves. Cohort 3 donors were reported recovered after two negative PCRs, clearance, or symptom resolution. The origin of this receptor is a woman aged 60-75 years who had recovered from COVID-19. This chain connects TRBV30 to TRBJ1-3; D is unclear. Sequencing was done on a sample of PBMCs or T cells enriched from blood (not recorded which). The CDR3 nucleotides read TGTGCCTGGACTGCGGGTCTGTCTGGAAACACCATATATTTT. Protein product: CAWTAGLSGNTIYF.